This entry is about one TCR beta chain. What it binds is unknown. Germline V gives CDR1 MNHNY, CDR2 SVGAGI (reference sequence). The CDR3 is made up of 14 amino acids. V was pared by 5 bases and J by 5 bases, with 8 bases of the junction left unmatched. These data originate in a study of shared clonotypes between healthy human individuals. Study-level background: The people who gave samples were a couple of women and a few men aged 18 to 49. General study points: Of the naive CD4 clonotypes, roughly 5.5% were shared across several donors.

Participating donors were healthy, HIV-negative adults free of recent acute infections or vaccinations. Assay execution took place at the deep level. Profiling relied on immunoSEQ multiplex PCR, and the TCRdb table lists in-frame clones only, not all of them. The sample has about 95,000 clones; less than 80% are singletons. The V and J genes are TRBV6-6 and TRBJ2-5; TRBD2 agrees at 7 bases. Sequenced: memory CD8+ T cells sorted from blood. The subset is: CD45RO+ cells pooled with CCR7-negative TemRA cells. The TCR sequence derives from a man aged 25 to 45 in good health. The CDR3 DNA reads TGTGCCAGCAGTCCCTGGGGAGGGTCGGAGACCCAGTACTTC. Protein: CASSPWGGSETQYF.